This paragraph covers one TCR beta chain sequence. Its specificity is not known. These data come from a study of T cell responses to AZD1222 COVID-19 vaccine. Study context: Second-dose intervals of approximately 4 or approximately 12 weeks were pooled.

Repertoires were generated with immunoSEQ multiplex PCR, while TCRdb's copy carries only in-frame clones and drops some. The data contain roughly 97,000 clones, 88% of them singletons. Trimming removed 7 bases from V and 2 bases from J; junction bases left unmatched: 15. The CDR3 runs 17 residues. Germline V lookup: CDR1 LGHNA, CDR2 YNFKEQ. Whole-study results and caveats: The repertoires were collected only after the peak T cell response. There were mostly white British donors and more females than males, and clonal diversity was possibly underestimated.

The specimen was peripheral blood, collected on day 0 of AZD1222 vaccination. The rearrangement joins TRBV4-2 to TRBJ2-3, with 7 bases fitting TRBD2. The sequence was collected from an adult in good health. The CDR3 loop reads CASTERGGETHTDTQYF. In DNA form, the CDR3 reads TGTGCCAGCACCGAACGCGGGGGAGAGACACACACAGATACGCAGTATTTT.